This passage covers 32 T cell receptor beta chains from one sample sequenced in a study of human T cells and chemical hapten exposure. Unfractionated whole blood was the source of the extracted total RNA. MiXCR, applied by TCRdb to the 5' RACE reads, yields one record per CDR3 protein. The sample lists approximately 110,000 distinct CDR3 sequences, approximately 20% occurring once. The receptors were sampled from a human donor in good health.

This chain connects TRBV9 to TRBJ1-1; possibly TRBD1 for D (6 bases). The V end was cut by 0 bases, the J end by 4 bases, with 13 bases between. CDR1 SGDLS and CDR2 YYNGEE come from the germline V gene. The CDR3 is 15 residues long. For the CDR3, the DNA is TGTGCCAGCAGCGTAGCGGGGGGCCTGGGCACTGAAGCTTTCTTT. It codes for CASSVAGGLGTEAFF.

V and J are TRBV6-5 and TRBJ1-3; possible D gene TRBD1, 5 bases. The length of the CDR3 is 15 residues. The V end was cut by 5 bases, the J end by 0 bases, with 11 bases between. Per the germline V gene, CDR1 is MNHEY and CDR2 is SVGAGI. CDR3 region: CASSPGSRSGNTIYF. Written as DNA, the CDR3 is TGTGCCAGCAGTCCAGGGTCCCGCTCTGGAAACACCATATATTTT.

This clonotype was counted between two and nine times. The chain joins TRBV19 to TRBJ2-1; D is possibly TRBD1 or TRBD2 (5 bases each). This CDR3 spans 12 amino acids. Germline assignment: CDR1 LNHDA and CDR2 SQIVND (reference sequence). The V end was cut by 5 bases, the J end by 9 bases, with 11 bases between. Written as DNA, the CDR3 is TGTGCCAGTAGTTACGGGGCCGGTGAGCAGTTCTTC. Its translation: CASSYGAGEQFF.

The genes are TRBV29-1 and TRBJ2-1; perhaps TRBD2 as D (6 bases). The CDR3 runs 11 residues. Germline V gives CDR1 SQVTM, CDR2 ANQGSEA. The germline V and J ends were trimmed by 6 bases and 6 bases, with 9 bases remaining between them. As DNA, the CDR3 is TGCAGCGTGTCGACTAGCAATGAGCAGTTCTTC. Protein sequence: CSVSTSNEQFF.

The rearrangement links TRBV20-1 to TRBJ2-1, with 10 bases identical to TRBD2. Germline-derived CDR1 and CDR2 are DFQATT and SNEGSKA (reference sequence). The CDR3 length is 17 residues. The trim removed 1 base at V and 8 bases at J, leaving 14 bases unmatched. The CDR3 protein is CSARASGRASSFDEQFF. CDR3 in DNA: TGCAGTGCTAGAGCCAGCGGGAGGGCCTCGAGTTTCGATGAGCAGTTCTTC.

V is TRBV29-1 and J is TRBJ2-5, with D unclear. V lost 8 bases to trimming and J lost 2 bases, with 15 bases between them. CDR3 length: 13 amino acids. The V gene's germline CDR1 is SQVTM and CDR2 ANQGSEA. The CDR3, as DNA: TGCAGCACAAAGACACGACTTCAAGAGACCCAGTACTTC. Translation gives CSTKTRLQETQYF.

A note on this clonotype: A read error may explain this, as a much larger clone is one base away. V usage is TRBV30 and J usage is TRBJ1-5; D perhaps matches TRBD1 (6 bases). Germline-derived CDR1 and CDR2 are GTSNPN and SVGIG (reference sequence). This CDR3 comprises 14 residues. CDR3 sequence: CAWSGGGRNHPQHF. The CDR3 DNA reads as TGTGCCTGGTCTGGAGGGGGACGGAATCACCCCCAGCATTTT.

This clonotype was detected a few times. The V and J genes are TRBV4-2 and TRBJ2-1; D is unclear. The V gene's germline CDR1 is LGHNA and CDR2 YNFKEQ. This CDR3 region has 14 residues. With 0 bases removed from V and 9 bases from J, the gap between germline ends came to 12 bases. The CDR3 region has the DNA TGTGCCAGCAGCCAAGAGGGCCCCTGGGGTGAGCAGTTCTTC. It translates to CASSQEGPWGEQFF.

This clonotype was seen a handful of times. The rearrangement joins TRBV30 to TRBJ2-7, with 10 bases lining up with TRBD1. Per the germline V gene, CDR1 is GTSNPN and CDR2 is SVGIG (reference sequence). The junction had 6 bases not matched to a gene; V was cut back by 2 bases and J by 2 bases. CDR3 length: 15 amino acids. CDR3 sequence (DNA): TGTGCCTGGAGTCGGGGACAGGGGTCAACCTACGAGCAGTACTTC. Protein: CAWSRGQGSTYEQYF.

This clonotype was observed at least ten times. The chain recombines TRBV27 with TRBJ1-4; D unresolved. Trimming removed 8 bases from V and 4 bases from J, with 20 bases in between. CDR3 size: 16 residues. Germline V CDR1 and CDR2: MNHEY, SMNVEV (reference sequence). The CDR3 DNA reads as TGTGCCAGCCATCCTAGAAGGGCCGTTCTTAATGAAAAACTGTTTTTT. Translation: CASHPRRAVLNEKLFF.

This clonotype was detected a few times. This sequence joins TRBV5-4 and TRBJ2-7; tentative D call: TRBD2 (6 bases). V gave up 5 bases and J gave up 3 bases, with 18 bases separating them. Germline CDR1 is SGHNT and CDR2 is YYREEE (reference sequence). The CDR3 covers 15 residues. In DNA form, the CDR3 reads TGTGCCAGCAGTCGAGGGTCTAGCGACTTCTACGAGCAGTACTTC. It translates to CASSRGSSDFYEQYF.

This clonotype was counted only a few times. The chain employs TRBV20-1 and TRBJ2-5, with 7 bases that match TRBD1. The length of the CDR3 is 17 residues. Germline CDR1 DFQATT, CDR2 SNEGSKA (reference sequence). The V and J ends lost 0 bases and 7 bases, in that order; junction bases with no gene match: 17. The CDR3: CSARDLRKGASVWTQYF. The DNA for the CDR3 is TGCAGTGCTAGAGATCTGAGGAAGGGGGCGAGCGTGTGGACCCAGTACTTC.

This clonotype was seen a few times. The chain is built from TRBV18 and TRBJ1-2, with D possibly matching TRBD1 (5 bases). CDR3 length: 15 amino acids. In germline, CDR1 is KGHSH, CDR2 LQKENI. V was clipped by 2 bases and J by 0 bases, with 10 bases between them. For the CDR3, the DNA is TGTGCCAGCTCACCATGGGAGACAGCTAACTATGGCTACACCTTC. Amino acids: CASSPWETANYGYTF.

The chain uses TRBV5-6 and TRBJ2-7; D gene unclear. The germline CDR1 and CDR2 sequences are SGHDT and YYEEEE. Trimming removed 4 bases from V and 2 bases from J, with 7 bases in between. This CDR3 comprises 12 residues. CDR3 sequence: CASSTMTYEQYF. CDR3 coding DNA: TGTGCCAGCAGCACAATGACCTACGAGCAGTACTTC.

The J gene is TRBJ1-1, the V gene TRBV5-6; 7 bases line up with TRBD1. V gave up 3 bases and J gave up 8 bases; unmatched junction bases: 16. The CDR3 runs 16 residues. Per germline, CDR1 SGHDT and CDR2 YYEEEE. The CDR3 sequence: CASSSKFTDRPVEAFF. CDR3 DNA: TGTGCCAGCAGCTCAAAATTCACGGACAGGCCGGTGGAAGCTTTCTTT.

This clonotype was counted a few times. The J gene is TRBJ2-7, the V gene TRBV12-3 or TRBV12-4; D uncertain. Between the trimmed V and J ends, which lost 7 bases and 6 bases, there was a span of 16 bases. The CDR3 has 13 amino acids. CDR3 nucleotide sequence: TGTGCCAGCACCGTCCTTCGAGCAGGCGAGCAGTACTTC. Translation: CASTVLRAGEQYF.

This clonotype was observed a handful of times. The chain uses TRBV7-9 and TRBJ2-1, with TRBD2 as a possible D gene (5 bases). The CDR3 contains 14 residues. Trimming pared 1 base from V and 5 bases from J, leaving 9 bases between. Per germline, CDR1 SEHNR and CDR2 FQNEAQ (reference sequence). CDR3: CASSLGLANNEQFF. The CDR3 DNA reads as TGTGCCAGCAGCTTAGGGCTAGCCAACAATGAGCAGTTCTTC.

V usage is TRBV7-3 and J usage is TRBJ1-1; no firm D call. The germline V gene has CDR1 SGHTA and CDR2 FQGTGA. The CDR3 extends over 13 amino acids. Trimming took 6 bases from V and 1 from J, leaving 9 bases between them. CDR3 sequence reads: CASRREGNTEAFF. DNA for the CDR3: TGTGCCAGCAGGCGGGAAGGGAACACTGAAGCTTTCTTT.

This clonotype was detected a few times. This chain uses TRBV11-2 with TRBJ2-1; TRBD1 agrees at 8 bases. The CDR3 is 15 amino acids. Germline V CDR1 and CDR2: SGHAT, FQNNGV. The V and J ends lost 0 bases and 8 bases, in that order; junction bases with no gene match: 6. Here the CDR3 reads CASSLEQGGSYEQFF. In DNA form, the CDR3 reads TGTGCCAGCAGCTTAGAACAGGGGGGAAGTTATGAGCAGTTCTTC.

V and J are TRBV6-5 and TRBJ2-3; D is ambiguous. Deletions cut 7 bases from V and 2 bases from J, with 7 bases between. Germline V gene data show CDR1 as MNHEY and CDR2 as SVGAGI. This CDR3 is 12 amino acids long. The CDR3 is CASTGFTDTQYF. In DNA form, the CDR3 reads TGTGCCAGCACCGGGTTCACAGATACGCAGTATTTT.

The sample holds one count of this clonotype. Written as DNA, the CDR3 is TGTGCCAGCAGCCAGGGCTTCCCGAGGGACACCGGGGAGCTGTTTTTT. Translated, it gives CASSQGFPRDTGELFF. The chain is built from TRBV7-3 and TRBJ2-2; perhaps D is TRBD1 or TRBD2 (5 bases each). Germline lookup yields CDR1 SGHTA and CDR2 FQGTGA. This CDR3 has 16 amino acids. With 5 bases removed from V and 3 bases from J, the gap between germline ends came to 16 bases.

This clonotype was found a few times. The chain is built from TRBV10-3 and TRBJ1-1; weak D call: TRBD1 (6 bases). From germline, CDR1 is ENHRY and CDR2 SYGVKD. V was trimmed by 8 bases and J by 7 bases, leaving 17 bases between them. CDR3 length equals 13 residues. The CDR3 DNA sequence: TGTGCCATCGGCCGGGACACACGGTTTGAAGCTTTCTTT. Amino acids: CAIGRDTRFEAFF.

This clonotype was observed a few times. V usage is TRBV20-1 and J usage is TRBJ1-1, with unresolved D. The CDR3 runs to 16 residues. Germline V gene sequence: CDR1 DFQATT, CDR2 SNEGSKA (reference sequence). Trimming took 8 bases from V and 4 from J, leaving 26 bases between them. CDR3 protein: CSRWPFQEASGTEAFF. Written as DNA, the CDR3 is TGCAGTCGTTGGCCCTTCCAGGAGGCCTCGGGCACTGAAGCTTTCTTT.

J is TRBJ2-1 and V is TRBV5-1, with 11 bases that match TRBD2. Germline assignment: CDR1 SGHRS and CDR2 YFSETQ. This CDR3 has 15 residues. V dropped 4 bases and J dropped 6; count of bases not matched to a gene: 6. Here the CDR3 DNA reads TGCGCCAGCAGCGTGACTAGCGGGACTGGCAATGAGCAGTTCTTC. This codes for CASSVTSGTGNEQFF.

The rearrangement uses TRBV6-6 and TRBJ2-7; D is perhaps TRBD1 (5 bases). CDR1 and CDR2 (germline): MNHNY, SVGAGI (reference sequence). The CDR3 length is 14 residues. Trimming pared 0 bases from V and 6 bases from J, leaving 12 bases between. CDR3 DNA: TGTGCCAGCAGTTACTCGATGGGGCTAATCGAGCAGTACTTC. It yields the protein CASSYSMGLIEQYF.

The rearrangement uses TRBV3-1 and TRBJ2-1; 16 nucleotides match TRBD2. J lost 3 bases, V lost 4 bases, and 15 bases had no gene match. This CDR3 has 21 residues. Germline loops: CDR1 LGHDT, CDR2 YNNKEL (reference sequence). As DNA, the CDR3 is TGTGCCAGCAGCCGATTCAACTCCGGGACTAGCGGGAGGGCGAGCTACAATGAGCAGTTCTTC. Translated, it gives CASSRFNSGTSGRASYNEQFF.

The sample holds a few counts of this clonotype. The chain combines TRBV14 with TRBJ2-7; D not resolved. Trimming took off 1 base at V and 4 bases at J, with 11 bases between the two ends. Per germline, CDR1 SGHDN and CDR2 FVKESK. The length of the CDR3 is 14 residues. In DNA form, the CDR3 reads TGTGCCAGCAGCCAAGGGTATGCCCGTTACGAGCAGTACTTC. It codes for CASSQGYARYEQYF.

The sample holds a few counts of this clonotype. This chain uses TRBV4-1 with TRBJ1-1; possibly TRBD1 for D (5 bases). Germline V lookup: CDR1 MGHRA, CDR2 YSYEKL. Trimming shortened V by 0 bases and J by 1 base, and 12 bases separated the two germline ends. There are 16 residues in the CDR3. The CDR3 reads CASSQDQGTRNTEAFF. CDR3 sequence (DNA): TGCGCCAGCAGCCAAGATCAGGGAACCCGGAACACTGAAGCTTTCTTT.

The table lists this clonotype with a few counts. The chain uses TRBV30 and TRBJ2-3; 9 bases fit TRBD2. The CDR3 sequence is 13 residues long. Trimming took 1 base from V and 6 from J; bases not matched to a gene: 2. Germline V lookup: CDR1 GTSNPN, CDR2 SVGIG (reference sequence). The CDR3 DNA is TGTGCCTGGAGTGGGAGCGGGAGGGATACGCAGTATTTT. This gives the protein CAWSGSGRDTQYF. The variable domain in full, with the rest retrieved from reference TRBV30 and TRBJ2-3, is SQTIHQWPATLVQPVGSPLSLECTVEGTSNPNLYWYRQAAGRGLQLLFYSVGIGQISSEVPQNLSASRPQDRQFILSSKKLLLSDSGFYLCAWSGSGRDTQYFGPGTRLTVL.

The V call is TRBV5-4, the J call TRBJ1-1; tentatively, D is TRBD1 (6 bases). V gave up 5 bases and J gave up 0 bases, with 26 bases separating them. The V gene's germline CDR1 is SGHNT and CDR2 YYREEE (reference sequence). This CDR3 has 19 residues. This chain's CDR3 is CASSRLLVTGTHLNTEAFF. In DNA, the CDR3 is TGTGCCAGCAGTCGACTACTAGTGACAGGAACTCACTTGAACACTGAAGCTTTCTTT.

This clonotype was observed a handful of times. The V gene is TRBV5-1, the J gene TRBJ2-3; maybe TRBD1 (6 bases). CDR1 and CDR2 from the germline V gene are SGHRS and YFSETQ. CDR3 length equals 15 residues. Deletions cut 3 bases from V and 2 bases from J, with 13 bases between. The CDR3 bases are TGCGCCAGCAGCTCTACAGGGATGAACACAGATACGCAGTATTTT. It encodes CASSSTGMNTDTQYF.

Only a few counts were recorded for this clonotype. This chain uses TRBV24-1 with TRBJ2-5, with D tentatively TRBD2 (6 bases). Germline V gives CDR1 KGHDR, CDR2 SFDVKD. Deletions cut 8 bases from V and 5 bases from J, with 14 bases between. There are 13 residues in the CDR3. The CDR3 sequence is CATTGERGETQYF. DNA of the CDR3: TGTGCCACCACGGGGGAGAGAGGGGAGACCCAGTACTTC.